This is a list of T cell receptor beta chains from one sample in a study of T cells after yellow fever vaccination. In TCRdb, the 5' RACE reads were re-called with MiXCR into one record per CDR3 protein. The sample has approximately 510,000 distinct CDR3 sequences, around a fifth seen once. This specimen was PBMCs, taken approximately 20 days after the first yellow fever vaccination. Every receptor here comes from a man between 18 and 35 years old who received the YFV17D yellow fever vaccine. Both conserved end residues are trimmed from each CDR3.

cdr3_aa: ASSPREKSYNEQF; v_call: TRBV9; j_call: TRBJ2-1
cdr3_aa: ASSQDHPLAGLEQY; v_call: TRBV4-3; j_call: TRBJ2-7
cdr3_aa: ASKSGGHETQY; v_call: TRBV12-3/TRBV12-4; j_call: TRBJ2-5
cdr3_aa: SVGDRVGTADEQY; v_call: TRBV29-1; j_call: TRBJ2-7
cdr3_aa: ASSKTGGFNQPQH; v_call: TRBV6-1; j_call: TRBJ1-5
cdr3_aa: ASSNTGGITDTQY; v_call: TRBV7-3; j_call: TRBJ2-3
cdr3_aa: ASSPGQYYEQY; v_call: TRBV11-3; j_call: TRBJ2-7
cdr3_aa: ASSPGREAF; v_call: TRBV11-2; j_call: TRBJ1-1
cdr3_aa: ASSRGGTGNTEAF; v_call: TRBV5-1; j_call: TRBJ1-1
cdr3_aa: SVEGPGEITDTQY; v_call: TRBV29-1; j_call: TRBJ2-3
cdr3_aa: ASSQDLAQRGGGETQY; v_call: TRBV4-3; j_call: TRBJ2-5
cdr3_aa: ASSNTRNTEAF; v_call: TRBV12-3/TRBV12-4; j_call: TRBJ1-1
cdr3_aa: ASSGDPSRGINEKLF; v_call: TRBV9; j_call: TRBJ1-4
cdr3_aa: ASSQHGGSSYNEQF; v_call: TRBV7-2; j_call: TRBJ2-1
cdr3_aa: SASQQGYEQY; v_call: TRBV20-1; j_call: TRBJ2-7
cdr3_aa: ASSPLVAYTDTQY; v_call: TRBV7-9; j_call: TRBJ2-3
cdr3_aa: ASRTGPTGTGELF; v_call: TRBV2; j_call: TRBJ2-2
cdr3_aa: SVDRQAIQQETQY; v_call: TRBV29-1; j_call: TRBJ2-5
cdr3_aa: SAIDRSAKNIQY; v_call: TRBV29-1; j_call: TRBJ2-4
cdr3_aa: ASSSGPSVRAQPQH; v_call: TRBV12-3/TRBV12-4; j_call: TRBJ1-5
cdr3_aa: ASSGGDRANYGYT; v_call: TRBV5-1; j_call: TRBJ1-2
cdr3_aa: ASSFTRRGENSPLH; v_call: TRBV7-8; j_call: TRBJ1-6
cdr3_aa: ATSDPGLGNQPQH; v_call: TRBV24-1; j_call: TRBJ1-5
cdr3_aa: ASSPGTGNRETQY; v_call: TRBV6-2/TRBV6-3; j_call: TRBJ2-5
cdr3_aa: ASSPLLAVSTDTQY; v_call: TRBV7-2; j_call: TRBJ2-3
cdr3_aa: ATAQGRIGDTGELF; v_call: TRBV24-1; j_call: TRBJ2-2
cdr3_aa: ASSYDVAGNQPQH; v_call: TRBV6-5; j_call: TRBJ1-5
cdr3_aa: SATGVGGYT; v_call: TRBV20-1; j_call: TRBJ1-2
cdr3_aa: ASSQESTQETQY; v_call: TRBV4-1; j_call: TRBJ2-5
cdr3_aa: ATRQITGELF; v_call: TRBV19; j_call: TRBJ2-2
cdr3_aa: SARDPLNYEQY; v_call: TRBV20-1; j_call: TRBJ2-7
cdr3_aa: ASSGPGGYNEQF; v_call: TRBV2; j_call: TRBJ2-1
cdr3_aa: SAKGPGLTYEQY; v_call: TRBV20-1; j_call: TRBJ2-7
cdr3_aa: ASSLDINQPQH; v_call: TRBV12-3/TRBV12-4; j_call: TRBJ1-5
cdr3_aa: AIFSGVGTDTQY; v_call: TRBV10-3; j_call: TRBJ2-3
cdr3_aa: ASSPDWGNEQF; v_call: TRBV6-6; j_call: TRBJ2-1
cdr3_aa: ASSSRRGTHNEQF; v_call: TRBV7-2; j_call: TRBJ2-1
cdr3_aa: ASSLGGQTLYEQY; v_call: TRBV7-2; j_call: TRBJ2-7
cdr3_aa: ASSLVRTSGYNEQF; v_call: TRBV5-1; j_call: TRBJ2-1
cdr3_aa: ASIAGDTGELF; v_call: TRBV28; j_call: TRBJ2-2
cdr3_aa: ATSMGPVGRNSPLH; v_call: TRBV15; j_call: TRBJ1-6
cdr3_aa: SGGQGTIGYT; v_call: TRBV29-1; j_call: TRBJ1-2